This TCR beta chain derives from a study of a mutant IDH1 vaccine in newly diagnosed glioma. Documented time point: week 47, end of study. In the vaccine, a single dose held 300 ug of the mutant IDH1 20-mer peptide, along with topical imiquimod. On this clone itself: Its antigen remains unidentified.

The table came from immunoSEQ multiplex PCR; TCRdb's copy has only in-frame clones and leaves some out. The sample consists of about 34,000 clones, 75% to 95% of them appearing once. The CDR3 has 11 residues. The germline V and J ends were trimmed by 5 bases and 11 bases, with 13 bases remaining between them. Looked up from germline, CDR1 is DFQATT and CDR2 is SNEGSKA (reference sequence). This chain joins TRBV20-1 and TRBJ1-5, with a tentative D call TRBD1 (5 bases). The material sequenced was PBMCs, taken from a glioma patient whose treatment included an IDH1 peptide vaccine. This TCR came from a woman aged 40 to 55 with glioma. The CDR3 reads CSAGTGVTQHF. The CDR3 DNA is TGCAGTGCTGGGACGGGTGTGACCCAGCATTTT.